The 23 T cell receptor beta chains presented below share a single source sample, sequenced in a study of blood T cell repertoires in COVID-19. Sequenced by immunoSEQ multiplex PCR; TCRdb stores in-frame clones only, minus some. The sample consists of around 100,000 clones, around 87% of them appearing once. Sequences were obtained from peripheral blood. These receptors all stem from a woman aged 80 or older with acute or convalescent COVID-19.

The table lists this clone with a count of one. The chain is built from TRBV19 and TRBJ2-7, with D perhaps matching TRBD2 (6 bases). Germline CDR1 reads LNHDA; CDR2 reads SQIVND (reference sequence). Trimming cost V 3 bases and J 6 bases, with 21 bases left between them. This CDR3 is 16 amino acids long. Written as DNA, the CDR3 is TGTGCCAGTAGTATGGCGGCGGGGAAGCTCCCCCTCGAGCAGTACTTC. Protein product: CASSMAAGKLPLEQYF.

The CDR3 DNA reads TGCGCCAGCAGCTTGGGCGGCGCTGGAAACACCATATATTTT. It codes for CASSLGGAGNTIYF. The chain recombines TRBV5-1 with TRBJ1-3, with D hard to call. The CDR3 has 14 residues. The V end was cut by 0 bases, the J end by 2 bases, with 6 bases between. Germline CDR1 SGHRS, CDR2 YFSETQ.

V usage is TRBV7-9 and J usage is TRBJ2-7, with D possibly matching TRBD1 (6 bases). The ends were cut back, 4 bases at V and 0 bases at J, with 19 bases in the middle. The CDR3 has 17 residues. Germline loops: CDR1 SEHNR, CDR2 FQNEAQ (reference sequence). The DNA of the CDR3 is TGTGCCAGCAGCTACATATCGGGACACTTGAGCTCCTACGAGCAGTACTTC. Residues: CASSYISGHLSSYEQYF.

This sequence joins TRBV9 and TRBJ2-2; D is uncertain. Germline loops: CDR1 SGDLS, CDR2 YYNGEE. The ends were cut back, 3 bases at V and 1 base at J, with 7 bases in the middle. The CDR3 length is 14 residues. CDR3 DNA sequence: TGTGCCAGCAGCGCCGAGCTGAACACCGGGGAGCTGTTTTTT. This codes for CASSAELNTGELFF.

The chain is built from TRBV2 and TRBJ1-2; 7 bases line up with TRBD1. Trimming removed 10 bases from V and 0 bases from J; junction bases left unmatched: 8. The CDR3 contains 14 residues. The germline V gene encodes CDR1 SNHLY and CDR2 FYNNEI. The CDR3 loop is CAITGDRSNYGYTF. In DNA, the CDR3 is TGTGCCATTACAGGGGACAGATCTAACTATGGCTACACCTTC.

The J gene is TRBJ2-2, the V gene TRBV9; 8 nucleotides match TRBD2. Germline-derived CDR1 and CDR2 are SGDLS and YYNGEE. With 0 bases clipped from V and 0 bases from J, the junction kept 7 bases outside the gene matches. There are 18 residues in the CDR3. The CDR3 DNA reads TGTGCCAGCAGCGTAGTTCCAGCGGGGGCCTCGAACACCGGGGAGCTGTTTTTT. It codes for CASSVVPAGASNTGELFF.

This clone was recorded a few times. The chain links TRBV5-1 to TRBJ2-7, with no clear D. This CDR3 is built from 14 residues. Deletions cut 5 bases from V and 0 bases from J, with 12 bases between. The germline V gene encodes CDR1 SGHRS and CDR2 YFSETQ. The CDR3 sequence is CASSAALSSYEQYF. CDR3 DNA sequence: TGCGCCAGCAGTGCGGCGCTGAGCTCCTACGAGCAGTACTTC. The variable domain in full, with the rest retrieved from reference TRBV5-1 and TRBJ2-7, is KAGVTQTPRYLIKTRGQQVTLSCSPISGHRSVSWYQQTPGQGLQFLFEYFSETQRNKGNFPGRFSGRQFSNSRSEMNVSTLELGDSALYLCASSAALSSYEQYFGPGTRLTVT.

The V and J genes are TRBV6-5 and TRBJ2-1, with TRBD2 as a possible D gene (5 bases). With 6 bases removed from V and 2 bases from J, the gap between germline ends came to 14 bases. In germline, CDR1 is MNHEY, CDR2 SVGAGI. The CDR3 covers 15 residues. In DNA form, the CDR3 reads TGTGCCAGCAGCGTAGTGAGCGGAACCTACAATGAGCAGTTCTTC. This encodes CASSVVSGTYNEQFF.

The chain employs TRBV3-1 (or the pseudogene TRBV3-2) and TRBJ2-3, with 15 bases lining up with TRBD2. The CDR3 sequence is 20 residues long. V shed 2 bases, J shed 0 bases, and the junction held 9 bases outside the gene matches. Looked up from germline, CDR1 is LGHDT and CDR2 is YNNKEL (reference sequence). CDR3 amino acids: CASSQSGPGLAGGSTDTQYF. In DNA, the CDR3 is TGTGCCAGCAGCCAATCCGGACCGGGACTAGCGGGGGGCAGCACAGATACGCAGTATTTT.

On this clone itself: The sample holds other DNA sequences that translate to the same CDR3. This chain uses TRBV3-1 (or the pseudogene TRBV3-2) with TRBJ1-1; D unresolved. Trimming took off 4 bases at V and 1 base at J, with 10 bases between the two ends. This CDR3 spans 14 amino acids. The germline CDR1 and CDR2 sequences are LGHDT and YNNKEL (reference sequence). The CDR3 nucleotides are TGTGCCAGCAGCCCCCCTCGGGGGAACACTGAAGCTTTCTTT. This encodes CASSPPRGNTEAFF.

The rearrangement links TRBV30 to TRBJ2-7; D is possibly TRBD2 (6 bases). Germline values: CDR1 GTSNPN, CDR2 SVGIG (reference sequence). The CDR3 loop spans 15 amino acids. The V and J ends lost 6 bases and 4 bases respectively, with 22 bases between them. CDR3 sequence reads: CACSAGTWSSYEQYF. In DNA, the CDR3 is TGTGCCTGCTCCGCCGGGACTTGGTCCTCATACGAGCAGTACTTC.

The genes are TRBV19 and TRBJ1-5, with TRBD1 matching 8 bases. Germline V gene sequence: CDR1 LNHDA, CDR2 SQIVND (reference sequence). V shed 5 bases, J shed 4 bases, and the junction held 7 bases outside the gene matches. This CDR3 spans 15 amino acids. The DNA of the CDR3 is TGTGCCAGTAGTCCAAGGACAGGGCGGAATCAGCCCCAGCATTTT. Its protein is CASSPRTGRNQPQHF.

This chain links TRBV4-2 with TRBJ2-1, with D possibly TRBD2 on 5 matching bases. This CDR3 spans 16 amino acids. CDR1 and CDR2 (germline): LGHNA, YNFKEQ. V dropped 1 base and J dropped 6 bases, with 16 bases sitting between them. The CDR3 reads CASSQGWKLASNEQFF. The CDR3 bases are TGTGCCAGCAGCCAAGGGTGGAAGCTAGCAAGCAATGAGCAGTTCTTC.

This rearrangement joins TRBV6-5 to TRBJ1-2; D is unresolved. The V end lost 0 bases, the J end lost 6 bases, and 11 bases lay between the germline ends. From germline, CDR1 is MNHEY and CDR2 SVGAGI. The CDR3 covers 14 residues. The CDR3 spells CASSYSAGTHGYTF. Written as DNA, the CDR3 is TGTGCCAGCAGTTACTCGGCGGGAACCCATGGCTACACCTTC.

The chain links TRBV5-6 to TRBJ2-3, with TRBD2 identical over 9 bases. Trimming cost V 0 bases and J 5 bases; bases outside gene matches: 10. The length of the CDR3 is 17 residues. Germline CDR1 SGHDT, CDR2 YYEEEE. The CDR3 is CASSLVLAGGPRDTQYF. As DNA, the CDR3 is TGTGCCAGCAGCTTGGTTTTGGCGGGGGGGCCGAGAGATACGCAGTATTTT.

This rearrangement joins TRBV3-1 (or the pseudogene TRBV3-2) to TRBJ2-2; 11 bases match TRBD2. The junction had 1 base not matched to a gene; V was cut back by 1 base and J by 3 bases. This CDR3 is 16 amino acids long. Germline assignment: CDR1 LGHDT and CDR2 YNNKEL (reference sequence). This CDR3 is CASSQGSGRDTGELFF. Here the CDR3 DNA reads TGTGCCAGCAGCCAAGGTAGCGGGAGGGACACCGGGGAGCTGTTTTTT.

This clone was observed a single time. V usage is TRBV4-1 and J usage is TRBJ2-1; a weak D match, TRBD1 (6 bases). V lost 0 bases and J 10 bases, leaving 13 bases between the germline ends. Germline assignment: CDR1 MGHRA and CDR2 YSYEKL. CDR3 size: 14 residues. This CDR3 is CASSQDPTRGEQFF. DNA for the CDR3: TGCGCCAGCAGCCAAGATCCTACCAGGGGCGAGCAGTTCTTC.

The chain employs TRBV7-8 and TRBJ1-6; no clear D. Trimming took off 2 bases at V and 4 bases at J, with 21 bases between the two ends. The CDR3 totals 19 residues. Germline-derived CDR1 and CDR2 are SGHVS and FQNEAQ. The CDR3 nucleotides read TGTGCCAGCAGCTTAAGGTCAGATCGAGGATTCCCTTATAATTCACCCCTCCACTTT. The encoded protein is CASSLRSDRGFPYNSPLHF.

The sample holds one count of this clone. The chain links TRBV19 to TRBJ1-5; TRBD1 matches 7 bases. Germline loops: CDR1 LNHDA, CDR2 SQIVND (reference sequence). There are 18 residues in the CDR3. V lost 4 bases to trimming and J lost 0 bases; unmatched junction nucleotides: 12. The CDR3 here is CASSTLTGLVSSNQPQHF. The CDR3 bases are TGTGCCAGTAGTACCCTGACAGGGCTGGTGAGTAGCAATCAGCCCCAGCATTTT.

This chain connects TRBV29-1 to TRBJ2-1; D remains unclear. Trimming shortened V by 4 bases and J by 2 bases, and 3 bases separated the two germline ends. This CDR3 region has 11 residues. The V gene's germline CDR1 is SQVTM and CDR2 ANQGSEA. CDR3 sequence reads: CSVAPYNEQFF. In nucleotides, the CDR3 is TGCAGCGTTGCTCCCTACAATGAGCAGTTCTTC.

The chain carries TRBV5-3 and TRBJ2-5, with TRBD2 matching over 10 bases. TRBV5-3 counts as an open reading frame of uncertain function. The CDR3 has 18 residues. J was trimmed by 3 bases and V by 0 bases; bases with no gene match: 11. The CDR3 nucleotides are TGTGCCAGAAGCTTGGGAGCGGGAGGGCCCGGGTTTGAAGAGACCCAGTACTTC. This translates into CARSLGAGGPGFEETQYF.

The chain carries TRBV7-2 and TRBJ1-3; 9 positions agree with TRBD1. With 8 bases clipped from V and 9 bases from J, the junction kept 20 bases outside the gene matches. The CDR3 totals 17 residues. Germline CDR1 and CDR2: SGHTA and FQGNSA. The chain's CDR3 is CASGSPVGTGRKSTIYF. The CDR3 nucleotides read TGTGCCAGCGGCTCTCCTGTGGGGACAGGGAGGAAAAGCACCATATATTTT.

The chain joins TRBV10-3 to TRBJ2-1, with 12 bases fitting TRBD2. Germline V gene lookup returns CDR1 ENHRY and CDR2 SYGVKD. V shed 2 bases and J 8 bases; nucleotides not matched to a gene: 7. This CDR3 spans 16 amino acids. The CDR3 region has the DNA TGTGCCATCAGTGAGCCCACTAGCGGGAGGAGCTATGAGCAGTTCTTC. Protein: CAISEPTSGRSYEQFF.